These 25 T cell receptor beta chains originate from one sample sequenced in a study of cytomegalovirus exposure and HLA in healthy donors. The PCR ran on 60 Vbeta and 13 Jbeta primers. Profiling relied on immunoSEQ multiplex PCR, and the TCRdb table lists in-frame clones only, not all of them. The table lists about 170,000 clones, over 60% of them singletons. The sequencing sample was made of PBMCs. Source of these receptors: a man aged 35-49 years in good health and CMV-seropositive.

The V and J genes are TRBV5-4 and TRBJ1-1, with TRBD1 identical over 7 bases. With V trimmed by 1 base and J by 4 bases, 7 bases remained unmatched. The CDR3 is 15 amino acids. Per the germline V gene, CDR1 is SGHNT and CDR2 is YYREEE (reference sequence). This CDR3 is CASSLKQGRSTEAFF. As DNA, the CDR3 is TGTGCCAGCAGCTTGAAACAGGGGAGGAGCACTGAAGCTTTCTTT.

The gene calls are TRBV27 and TRBJ1-5, with a possible D match to TRBD1 (5 bases). V was cut by 4 bases and J by 6 bases, with 10 bases left in between. CDR1 is MNHEY and CDR2 is SMNVEV in the germline V gene (reference sequence). The CDR3 length is 13 residues. The CDR3 coding sequence is TGTGCCAGCAGTTCGGGACTTTTTCAGCCCCAGCATTTT. Encoded protein: CASSSGLFQPQHF.

The rearrangement links TRBV11-3 to TRBJ1-2; 8 bases fit TRBD1. CDR1 is SGHNT, CDR2 YENEEA, per germline. CDR3 length: 15 amino acids. V was clipped by 8 bases and J by 5 bases; unmatched bases: 13. CDR3 in amino acids: CASSLMTGAVYGYTF. The CDR3 DNA reads TGTGCCAGCTCACTAATGACAGGGGCGGTTTATGGCTACACCTTC.

This clone was seen once. This chain joins TRBV29-1 and TRBJ2-3; a weak D match, TRBD2 (6 bases). V lost 4 bases and J 9 bases, leaving 11 bases between the germline ends. This CDR3 has 11 amino acids. Germline assignment: CDR1 SQVTM and CDR2 ANQGSEA. The CDR3 DNA sequence: TGCAGCGTTGCGGGGGTCTGGACGCAGTATTTT. Its protein is CSVAGVWTQYF.

The chain couples TRBV11-3 to TRBJ2-3; 9 nucleotides agree with TRBD2. The V segment lost 3 bases and the J segment 3 bases; nucleotides outside the gene matches: 13. CDR1 and CDR2 from the germline V gene are SGHNT and YENEEA. The length of the CDR3 is 18 residues. In DNA form, the CDR3 reads TGTGCCAGCAGCTTCCTCCTTACCGGGACTAGCACGACAGATACGCAGTATTTT. This encodes CASSFLLTGTSTTDTQYF. Variable domain in full (rest from reference TRBV11-3 and TRBJ2-3): EAGVVQSPRYKIIEKKQPVAFWCNPISGHNTLYWYLQNLGQGPELLIRYENEEAVDDSQLPKDRFSAERLKGVDSTLKIQPAELGDSAVYLCASSFLLTGTSTTDTQYFGPGTRLTVL.

The genes are TRBV10-1 and TRBJ2-5; D gene ambiguous. CDR1 WNHNN and CDR2 SYGVQD come from the germline V gene (reference sequence). V was clipped by 5 bases and J by 4 bases, with 11 bases between them. The CDR3 has 13 residues. The CDR3 DNA reads TGCGCCAGCAGTAGCTGGTCCGGAGAGACCCAGTACTTC. It encodes CASSSWSGETQYF.

The chain couples TRBV25-1 to TRBJ2-3; a weak D match, TRBD2 (6 bases). Germline V lookup: CDR1 MGHDK, CDR2 SYGVNS. Deletions cut 0 bases from V and 6 bases from J, with 22 bases between. This CDR3 contains 18 residues. The CDR3 is CASSEYHLTGTGRDTQYF. The CDR3 region has the DNA TGTGCCAGCAGTGAATATCACCTAACCGGGACTGGAAGGGATACGCAGTATTTT.

This clone appeared a few times. The junction and the germline gene differ at one end; a read error may be behind it. CDR3 DNA: TGTGCCAGCAGCTATGATTCCGGGACAGTCTATCGGTGGGGGGATTTT. Protein sequence: CASSYDSGTVYRWGDF. This rearrangement joins TRBV7-2 to TRBJ2-3; maybe TRBD1 (7 bases). This CDR3 has 16 residues. Germline loops: CDR1 SGHTA, CDR2 FQGNSA.

This clone occurred a few times. The CDR3 nucleotides read TGTGCCAGCAGCTTCAATAGCGGGGGGAACACCGGGGAGCTGTTTTTT. It translates to CASSFNSGGNTGELFF. This chain joins TRBV7-2 and TRBJ2-2; TRBD2 aligns across 9 bases. The ends lost 3 bases at V and 1 base at J; junction bases unmatched: 3. Germline CDR1 and CDR2: SGHTA and FQGNSA. This CDR3 has 16 amino acids.

This clone was recorded a few times. The V call is TRBV7-9, the J call TRBJ1-1; D gene uncertain. The germline V gene encodes CDR1 SEHNR and CDR2 FQNEAQ (reference sequence). The CDR3 has 14 amino acids. Trimming pared 4 bases from V and 0 bases from J, leaving 9 bases between. CDR3 DNA: TGTGCCAGCAGCTCGAACGACATGAACACTGAAGCTTTCTTT. Its translation is CASSSNDMNTEAFF. Based on the CDR3 plus reference TRBV7-9 and TRBJ1-1, the full variable domain is DTGVSQNPRHKITKRGQNVTFRCDPISEHNRLYWYRQTLGQGPEFLTYFQNEAQLEKSRLLSDRFSAERPKGSFSTLEIQRTEQGDSAMYLCASSSNDMNTEAFFGQGTRLTVV.

The genes are TRBV19 and TRBJ2-5; 12 positions match TRBD2. Matching the DNA end better, TRBJ2-7 makes the J call doubtful. Germline values: CDR1 LNHDA, CDR2 SQIVND (reference sequence). This CDR3 has 14 residues. The CDR3 reads CASGTSGYTYEQYF. The CDR3 nucleotides are TGTGCCAGTGGGACTAGCGGGTATACCTACGAGCAGTACTTC.

The chain uses TRBV11-2 and TRBJ1-2, with D possibly being TRBD1 (5 bases). CDR3 length equals 13 residues. Between the trimmed V and J ends, which lost 6 bases and 3 bases, there was a span of 11 bases. Germline V gives CDR1 SGHAT, CDR2 FQNNGV. The CDR3 sequence is CASSVQGDYGYTF. The CDR3 DNA follows: TGTGCCAGCAGTGTTCAGGGCGACTATGGCTACACCTTC.

V is TRBV2 and J is TRBJ2-5; D unclear. This CDR3 contains 14 residues. Germline CDR1 and CDR2: SNHLY and FYNNEI. V lost 1 base to trimming and J lost 3 bases, with 9 bases between them. CDR3 residues: CASSEGGREETQYF. CDR3 DNA sequence: TGTGCCAGCAGTGAAGGAGGTAGAGAAGAGACCCAGTACTTC.

The V call is TRBV13, the J call TRBJ2-7; 10 nucleotides line up with TRBD2. The CDR3 covers 15 residues. The V gene end was trimmed by 3 bases and the J gene end by 4 bases; junction bases not matched to a gene: 6. Germline V gene data show CDR1 as PRHDT and CDR2 as FYEKMQ (reference sequence). The DNA of the CDR3 is TGTGCCAGCAGCTTCGGGACTAGCGACGTTTACGAGCAGTACTTC. Residues: CASSFGTSDVYEQYF.

The chain uses TRBV2 and TRBJ2-4; no definite D call. Germline V gene data show CDR1 as SNHLY and CDR2 as FYNNEI. The CDR3 is made up of 15 amino acids. Trimming took 3 bases from V and 1 from J, leaving 10 bases between them. The CDR3 bases are TGTGCCAGCAGTGACTTATTGTCGGCCAAAAACATTCAGTACTTC. Translated: CASSDLLSAKNIQYF. Full variable domain (rest looked up from reference TRBV2 and TRBJ2-4): EPEVTQTPSHQVTQMGQEVILRCVPISNHLYFYWYRQILGQKVEFLVSFYNNEISEKSEIFDDQFSVERPDGSNFTLKIRSTKLEDSAMYFCASSDLLSAKNIQYFGAGTRLSVL.

V gene TRBV7-2 combines with J gene TRBJ2-1; 15 positions agree with TRBD2. Looked up from germline, CDR1 is SGHTA and CDR2 is FQGNSA. The CDR3 is 17 residues long. Trimming at V came to 4 bases and at J to 2 bases, leaving 3 bases not matched to a gene. CDR3 bases: TGTGCCAGCAGCTACGGACTAGCGGGAGGGCCCTACAATGAGCAGTTCTTC. As protein: CASSYGLAGGPYNEQFF.

This sequence joins TRBV5-4 and TRBJ2-5; D may be TRBD2 (6 bases). The CDR3 extends over 16 amino acids. Germline CDR1 SGHNT, CDR2 YYREEE (reference sequence). V dropped 2 bases and J dropped 1 base, with 15 bases sitting between them. The CDR3 nucleotides read TGTGCCAGCAGCTTAGGGAGGAGCGGAGGCCAAGAGACCCAGTACTTC. Amino acid sequence: CASSLGRSGGQETQYF. Full variable domain (missing parts from reference TRBV5-4 and TRBJ2-5): ETGVTQSPTHLIKTRGQQVTLRCSSQSGHNTVSWYQQALGQGPQFIFQYYREEENGRGNFPPRFSGLQFPNYSSELNVNALELDDSALYLCASSLGRSGGQETQYFGPGTRLLVL.

The chain carries TRBV7-9 and TRBJ2-7; TRBD2 might be the D (6 bases). The CDR3 extends over 16 amino acids. In germline, CDR1 is SEHNR, CDR2 FQNEAQ (reference sequence). V was trimmed by 2 bases and J by 7 bases, leaving 21 bases between them. As DNA, the CDR3 is TGTGCCAGCAGCTTAACCGACAGCCCCGGACTACGAGAGCAGTACTTC. Its protein is CASSLTDSPGLREQYF.

The CDR3 sequence is CSARNNEQFF. The CDR3 DNA reads TGCAGTGCGCGGAACAATGAGCAGTTCTTC. This rearrangement joins TRBV20-1 to TRBJ2-1; D uncertain. CDR3 size: 10 residues. Germline V gene data show CDR1 as DFQATT and CDR2 as SNEGSKA (reference sequence). The germline V and J ends were trimmed by 6 bases and 5 bases, with 5 bases remaining between them.

This clone appeared once. V gene TRBV29-1 combines with J gene TRBJ2-1; D is perhaps TRBD2 (5 bases). V gave up 2 bases and J gave up 8 bases, with 22 bases separating them. The CDR3 loop spans 16 amino acids. The germline V gene has CDR1 SQVTM and CDR2 ANQGSEA. CDR3 in DNA: TGCAGCGTTGAAATCCGGCGGGCTGGTAAAGTGGATGAGCAGTTCTTC. Its protein is CSVEIRRAGKVDEQFF.

The chain carries TRBV25-1 and TRBJ2-1; 9 bases are shared with TRBD2. Germline CDR1 reads MGHDK; CDR2 reads SYGVNS. The CDR3 loop spans 17 amino acids. J gave up 8 bases and V 2 bases, and 13 bases lay outside the gene matches. The CDR3 spells CASSEPPGSGSSDEQFF. CDR3 nucleotides: TGTGCCAGCAGTGAACCCCCGGGTAGCGGGAGTAGCGATGAGCAGTTCTTC.

J is TRBJ2-5 and V is TRBV7-2, with D possibly TRBD2 on 6 matching bases. Germline lookup yields CDR1 SGHTA and CDR2 FQGNSA. The germline V and J ends were trimmed by 4 bases and 5 bases, with 8 bases remaining between them. This CDR3 contains 12 residues. Written as DNA, the CDR3 is TGTGCCAGCAGCTGGGCGGGGGAGACCCAGTACTTC. The encoded protein is CASSWAGETQYF.

A single count supports this clone. The rearrangement links TRBV9 to TRBJ2-1, with TRBD2 as a possible D gene (5 bases). CDR3 length: 13 amino acids. Germline-derived CDR1 and CDR2 are SGDLS and YYNGEE. V was clipped by 2 bases and J by 7 bases, with 10 bases between them. The CDR3 bases are TGTGCCAGCAGCGTGCCGGGATCTAATGAGCAGTTCTTC. Amino acids: CASSVPGSNEQFF.

The CDR3 spells CASSLDYSGHNEQFF. CDR3 DNA sequence: TGTGCCAGCAGCCTGGACTATTCAGGCCACAATGAGCAGTTCTTC. This sequence joins TRBV4-2 and TRBJ2-1; tentative D call: TRBD2 (6 bases). The CDR3 extends over 15 amino acids. In germline, CDR1 is LGHNA, CDR2 YNFKEQ. V was trimmed by 4 bases and J by 5 bases, leaving 15 bases between them.

This rearrangement joins TRBV2 to TRBJ2-7, with TRBD2 as a possible D gene (5 bases). Germline CDR1 SNHLY, CDR2 FYNNEI. Trimming took 8 bases from V and 4 from J, leaving 6 bases between them. The CDR3 runs to 10 residues. The CDR3 protein is CASGEYEQYF. The CDR3, as DNA: TGTGCCAGCGGGGAGTACGAGCAGTACTTC.